This T cell receptor beta chain was observed in a study of blood T cell repertoires in COVID-19 (dated by TCRdb to 2018 to 2020). With regard to the full study: Collaborator samples came from the United States, Italy and Spain and covered acute and convalescent phases of COVID-19. The prospective study material was composed of cDNA or gDNA derived from T cells, B-cell-depleted T cells, or PBMCs. Deeply sampled blood TCRbeta repertoires from subjects exposed to, actively infected with, or recovered from COVID-19 were included in the dataset. A freely available public database, intended as a resource for researchers studying the immune response to SARS-CoV-2, is where the repertoires were released. The samples were drawn from the first 160 participants of the ongoing ImmuneRACE study and from over 950 subjects provided by 6 global collaborators. A de-identified subject ID, COVID-19 status, age in years and sex were almost always included in the sample metadata. Where available, HLA class I and class II types were taken from metadata supplied by the sample provider and were not determined by assay-based typing.

Whole blood was collected in K2EDTA tubes by collaborating institutions according to the institutions' own protocols. For TCRbeta analysis, collaborator samples were shipped as frozen whole blood, as isolated PBMCs, or as DNA extracted from either sample type. General conclusions and limits of the study: Clinical and demographic metadata were provided uncurated, with the amount varying by source and participant.

The immunoSEQ Assay, a bias-controlled multiplex PCR, was used to amplify TCRbeta CDR3 regions from genomic DNA. Per the original workflow: The number of nucleated cells in each sample was estimated from the amplification of reference gene primers within the assay. To quantify the absolute abundance of each unique TCRbeta CDR3 rearrangement, sequence reads were collapsed and filtered. For each sample, productive Simpson clonality was calculated as the square root of Simpson's diversity index over productive rearrangements. As stored in TCRdb, this immuneACCESS dataset retains in-frame rearrangements with V and J assigned. A fraction of the clones does not appear; measured against another copy, unresolved V genes explain less than half of the discrepancy, and the remainder lacks a known reason. That table is the source of V, J and clone size, and D and trimming were worked out from the DNA. The sample table contains about 490,000 clones; only one count was recorded for 80% to 90% of them. Roughly 3.2% of the sample is held by the ten biggest clonotypes.

Note on this clone: Its antigen is not yet known. No per-base quality is available; no much larger clone lies one base away.

The CDR3 holds 16 amino acids from the cysteine to the phenylalanine. The CDR3 DNA has 48 bases and is translated from base 1. Reading the germline V gene gives CDR1 SGHTA and CDR2 FQGNSA. The junction shows trimming of 4 bases on V and 0 bases on J, plus 15 bases between the germline ends. The source of this sequence is a human donor in a cohort sampled during active COVID-19. Rearrangement joined TRBV7-2 to TRBJ1-1; no D segment can be confidently identified. The source material was peripheral blood. The nucleotides read TGTGCCAGCAGCTCACCTCCAACAGAGATGAACACTGAAGCTTTCTTT. Translated, this gives CASSSPPTEMNTEAFF.